A selection of T cell receptor beta chains follows, all from one sample in a study of control samples from healthy donors and cancer patients. The data were produced by immunoSEQ multiplex PCR, yet TCRdb's version contains in-frame clones alone and is incomplete. The sample lists about 410,000 clones; 75% to 95% were seen once. The sample consisted of PBMCs. These receptors were collected from a man aged 40-50 years with head and neck cancer. Each CDR3 is given with its conserved first and last residue. Fields, in order: D gene, clone size, V gene, J gene, CDR3 DNA, CDR3 protein. The D gene is left open where the match is weak. Clone size is given for some rows only: seen once, a few or many times, or a class if the clone is expanded.

-	-	TRBV18	TRBJ2-3	TGTGCCAGCTCACGGGGTTCCGGCCAAGATACGCAGTATTTT	CASSRGSGQDTQYF
-	-	TRBV9	TRBJ1-2	TGTGCCAGCAGCGGGGGACCTGGGGGCTACACCTTC	CASSGGPGGYTF
-	-	TRBV7-3	TRBJ1-6	TGTGCCAGCAGAGCCCAGGGAGGGGATAATTCACCCCTCCACTTT	CASRAQGGDNSPLHF
TRBD1	-	TRBV30	TRBJ1-5	TGTGCCTGGAGTGGACAGGGAAATCAGCCCCAGCATTTT	CAWSGQGNQPQHF
-	-	TRBV28	TRBJ2-7	TGTGCCAGCAGTTTAGACCGGGACCAAAATTCCTACGAGCAGTACTTC	CASSLDRDQNSYEQYF
TRBD1	-	TRBV24-1	TRBJ2-2	TGTGTCACCAGTGACAGGGGGCTCACCGGGGAGCTGTTTTTT	CVTSDRGLTGELFF
TRBD1	-	TRBV6-6	TRBJ2-7	TGTGCCAGCAGTTCCCACGACAGGGGGCCCTACGAGCAGTACTTC	CASSSHDRGPYEQYF
-	-	TRBV5-6	TRBJ1-5	TGTGCCAGCAGCTTGCCTGGTCAGCCCCAGCATTTT	CASSLPGQPQHF
-	-	TRBV15	TRBJ2-7	TGTGCCACCAGCAGAGATCCGGTTGCCTTCTCCTACGAGCAGTACTTC	CATSRDPVAFSYEQYF
-	-	TRBV4-1	TRBJ1-5	TGCGCCAGCAGACAGGGAGATTATAGCAATCAGCCCCAGCATTTT	CASRQGDYSNQPQHF
-	-	TRBV7-7	TRBJ1-5	TGTGCTAGCAGCTTAGATCCCGGAAAGCCCCAGCATTTT	CASSLDPGKPQHF
-	-	TRBV4-2	TRBJ1-4	TGTGCCAGCAGCCCCTCTGGTTCCGAACAGGGACTTGAAAAACTGTTTTTT	CASSPSGSEQGLEKLFF
TRBD2	-	TRBV5-1	TRBJ2-1	TGCGCCAGCAGCGGGGGACTAGAAATCGATGAGCAGTTCTTC	CASSGGLEIDEQFF
-	-	TRBV18	TRBJ1-1	TGTGCCAGCTCACCTCAAGGGGAAGTCACTGAAGCTTTCTTT	CASSPQGEVTEAFF
-	-	TRBV7-2	TRBJ1-2	TGTGCCAGCAGCTACGGGACGGAGGGCTACACCTTC	CASSYGTEGYTF
TRBD1	-	TRBV2	TRBJ2-5	TGTGCCAGCAGTAACAGGGGGCTGCTGCAAGAGACCCAGTACTTC	CASSNRGLLQETQYF
-	-	TRBV5-1	TRBJ2-7	TGCGCCAGCAGCTATGATACTGTCCGGGACACTGACTACGAGCAGTACTTC	CASSYDTVRDTDYEQYF
-	-	TRBV27	TRBJ2-2	TGTGCCAGCAGTCCAGCAGGGTATTGGGGGGAGCTGTTTTTT	CASSPAGYWGELFF
-	-	TRBV25-1	TRBJ1-1	TGTGCCAGCAGTTGGCGGAACACTGAAGCTTTCTTT	CASSWRNTEAFF
-	-	TRBV7-9	TRBJ2-1	TGTGCCAGCAGCAGTAGAGGGGGCTACAATGAGCAGTTCTTC	CASSSRGGYNEQFF
-	once	TRBV30	TRBJ2-2	TGTGCCTGGAGTGTTCAATTGGGTGTGAGGACCGGGGAGCTGTTTTTT	CAWSVQLGVRTGELFF
-	-	TRBV28	TRBJ1-4	TGTGCCAGCAGCCTACCGACAGGAGGGGTCATAAAACTGTTTTTT	CASSLPTGGVIKLFF
-	-	TRBV6-1	TRBJ1-6	TGTGCCAGCAGTGAAGATCCGGGATTGAATTCACCCCTCCACTTT	CASSEDPGLNSPLHF
-	many	TRBV5-8	TRBJ2-7	TGTGCCAGCAGCCCCACGGGTGGCCTTCCCAAGCAGTACTTC	CASSPTGGLPKQYF
TRBD2	-	TRBV9	TRBJ2-1	TGTGCCAGCGGTGGTAGCGGGAGATTTGGTGAGCAGTTCTTC	CASGGSGRFGEQFF
-	-	TRBV4-1	TRBJ2-2	TGCGCCAGCAGCCAAGAGGGGCAGGGCGGCGGGGAGCTGTTTTTT	CASSQEGQGGGELFF
-	-	TRBV7-9	TRBJ2-3	TGTGCCAGCAGCTTATTAGGGGCCCGCACAGATACGCAGTATTTT	CASSLLGARTDTQYF
-	-	TRBV12-3/TRBV12-4	TRBJ1-2	TGTGCCAGCAGCCCCAGTTCAGTGTATGGCTACACCTTC	CASSPSSVYGYTF
TRBD1	-	TRBV5-4	TRBJ2-1	TGTGCCAGCAGCGCCGGGACAGGGCTCTACAATGAGCAGTTCTTC	CASSAGTGLYNEQFF
-	-	TRBV7-2	TRBJ1-1	TGTGCCAGCAGCTTAGATGGGGGCCCGGACGCTGAAGCTTTCTTT	CASSLDGGPDAEAFF
-	-	TRBV7-8	TRBJ1-2	TGTGCCAGCAGCCCCGGGTCTGACTATGGCTACACCTTC	CASSPGSDYGYTF